This TCR beta chain emerged from a study of T cell responses to AZD1222 COVID-19 vaccine (dated by TCRdb to the early 2020s). About the investigation overall: TCR sequencing covered 230 to 250 trial participants: around 210 given two doses of AZD1222 and about 26 given two doses of MenACWY control vaccine. Enrollment into the trials was organized by age into subgroups of 18-55, 56-69 and 70-plus years, and those subgroups contained roughly 150, 30 and 60 TCR-sequenced participants, respectively. Overall study outcomes, separate from this receptor: The 56-69-year group was small, and its depth increase did not reach significance, likely because of low power. Spike-specific TCR breadth and depth rose significantly after two AZD1222 doses compared with day 0 and with MenACWY recipients. The whole spike protein was spanned by vaccine-associated CD4 TCRs, and dominant responses were seen in regions 160-218 and 743-854. Reportedly, almost half of the unique spike-specific TCRs recognized epitopes lying outside the regions that are mutated in the B.1.351 and B.1.1.7 variants. Participants were mostly white British, with more females than males. The authors suggested clonal diversity may have been underestimated. Because no day 14 peak-response samples were available, repertoires were characterized only after the peak T cell response. Conclusions about previously exposed vaccinees are limited, since just 6 or 7 AZD1222 recipients were seropositive for SARS-CoV-2 at baseline.

The sample's time point, from its label and the paper: about 28 days (+/-7) after the second vaccine dose. AZD1222 recipients given second doses at about 4 weeks or at about 12 weeks were pooled, since spike-specific TCR depth and breadth were not found to differ between the two schedules. Samples from vaccinated people were obtained from the UK trials COV001 and COV002, which included a single-blind randomized controlled phase 2/3 trial of AZD1222 (ChAdOx1 nCoV-19) in healthy adults. Trial participant PBMC samples were collected at day 0 and day 28 after the second dose for TCRbeta chain sequencing. With regard to this clone: No cognate antigen has been identified for it. No quality values exist for individual bases; no much larger clone is one base distant.

The germline V gene yields SGDLS for CDR1 and YYNGEE for CDR2. The CDR3, cysteine through phenylalanine, is 15 amino acids long. Only the CDR3 DNA is retained, 45 bases long and in frame from the first base. V and J lose 3 bases and 3 bases, and a span of 15 bases separates them. The CDR3 regions of human TCRbeta chains were analyzed by immunosequencing. Per the original workflow: Repertoire TCRs were checked for matches against a reference library of SARS-CoV-2-specific TCRs that had been generated using the MIRA antigen-specificity platform. Breadth was defined as the fraction of unique TCRs that were SARS-CoV-2-associated. Depth was defined as the fraction of total T cells that were SARS-CoV-2-associated. Using the MIRA data, every spike-specific TCR was mapped to the spike region that the TCR reacted to and assigned to either a CD4 or a CD8 class. Log10-transformed breadth and depth values were compared by one-way ANOVA with Sidak's multiple comparisons tests. The source is immuneACCESS, and TCRdb retained only in-frame sequences with V and J called. Part of the clones is not carried over; for the studies checked, unresolved V genes explain less than half of this, and the remainder is unexplained. V and J calls and clone size are as listed in that table; D and trimming were resolved from the DNA. Present in this sample are more than 65,000 clones, roughly 83% of which were seen just once. Jointly, the top ten make up 20% to 25% of the sample.

The sequence derives from an adult who received the AZD1222 COVID-19 vaccine. This specimen was peripheral blood, taken 28 days after the second AZD1222 dose. Recombination linked TRBV9 to TRBJ1-1, with a tentative D gene TRBD1 over 6 matching bases. The CDR3 protein is CASSDGGGRDTEAFF. The base sequence is TGTGCCAGCAGCGACGGAGGGGGAAGGGACACTGAAGCTTTCTTT.